The rows below give T cell receptor beta chains drawn from one sample of a study of T cells in Graves' hyperthyroidism and ophthalmopathy. TCRdb fed the multiplex PCR reads into MiXCR, producing one record per CDR3 protein. This table has 500,000 to 600,000 distinct CDR3 sequences, roughly 21% appearing once. Sequenced sample: blood. Every receptor here comes from a man aged 40-55 years with Graves' ophthalmopathy. The conserved cysteine and the conserved F or W are not part of the CDR3 here. Clone size is shown for a subset of rows, as once, few, many or a class of expanded clone.

V	size	J	CDR3
TRBV2	-	TRBJ2-2	ASKTGTNTGELF
TRBV12-3/TRBV12-4	many	TRBJ2-7	ASGGYYEQY
TRBV10-3	many	TRBJ2-7	AIGEASYEQY
TRBV6-1	few	TRBJ2-7	ASSDPGGEIYEQY
TRBV5-1	many	TRBJ2-3	ASSLDGVDTQY
TRBV19	-	TRBJ2-7	ASSIDPYSYEQY
TRBV9	-	TRBJ2-2	ASSPREMNTGELS
TRBV6-1	-	TRBJ2-1	ASPERGHGLAGLRRDEQF
TRBV3-1	few	TRBJ2-2	ASSQTGVISGELF
TRBV9	-	TRBJ2-7	ASSRGLADYEQY
TRBV9	-	TRBJ1-2	ASSQQTASNYGYT
TRBV11-2	many	TRBJ2-1	ASSSLDRYNEQF
TRBV6-1	-	TRBJ1-4	ASSGIRNEKLF
TRBV9	few	TRBJ2-1	ASSYTSGRGHEQF
TRBV11-2	few	TRBJ2-3	ASSLRTNPGTDTQY
TRBV9	few	TRBJ1-4	ASSVVGENEKLF
TRBV20-1	few	TRBJ1-1	SARDRDRPNTEAF
TRBV5-6	few	TRBJ2-6	ATRSGANVLT
TRBV20-1	-	TRBJ1-1	SAFDRGYGEAF
TRBV3-1	many	TRBJ2-1	ASSQDLPGQASSYNEQF
TRBV18	few	TRBJ2-5	ASSPPGRGKTQY
TRBV5-1	many	TRBJ2-7	ASSFERLSYEQY
TRBV6-5	few	TRBJ1-2	ASSYGGHITANYGYT
TRBV5-1	-	TRBJ2-2	ASRLGTGRSGELF
TRBV5-5	many	TRBJ1-2	ASRSPGQAGGYT
TRBV5-5	few	TRBJ2-2	ASSLWPSSGGSTGELF
TRBV2	many	TRBJ2-7	ASSASVYEQY
TRBV3-1	-	TRBJ1-4	ASSPWDGTNEKLF